This passage covers 28 T cell receptor beta chains from one sample sequenced in a study of blood T cell repertoires in COVID-19 (dated by TCRdb to 2019 to 2021). Libraries were constructed by the immunoSEQ multiplex PCR assay. TCRdb re-hosts the immuneACCESS table, in-frame sequences only. Its copies lack some clones; in the studies checked, an unresolved V gene accounts for under half of them, and the cause for the rest is not known. The sample table records roughly 200,000 clones; roughly 86% of these occur just once. The ten largest clones capture around 4.2% of the sample. The sequenced material came from PBMCs or T cells enriched from blood (not recorded which). These receptors were taken from a woman aged 25 to 39 with acute COVID-19.

V usage is TRBV14 and J usage is TRBJ2-1; 7 bases are a match to TRBD2. The CDR3 is 16 residues long. CDR1 is SGHDN and CDR2 is FVKESK in the germline V gene. Unmatched junction bases numbered 8, after V lost 3 bases and J lost 3 bases. DNA for the CDR3: TGTGCCAGCAGCCAGGCGGGACTAAGTATCTACAATGAGCAGTTCTTC. Encoded protein: CASSQAGLSIYNEQFF.

This chain uses TRBV5-1 with TRBJ2-3, with 13 bases fitting TRBD2. The CDR3 runs 19 residues. Germline lookup yields CDR1 SGHRS and CDR2 YFSETQ. V shed 4 bases, J shed 0 bases, and the junction held 11 bases outside the gene matches. The CDR3 reads CASSVQGLAGPRSTDTQYF. CDR3 nucleotides: TGCGCCAGCAGCGTGCAGGGACTAGCGGGGCCACGTAGCACAGATACGCAGTATTTT.

V usage is TRBV20-1 and J usage is TRBJ2-4; D not certain. The V gene's germline CDR1 is DFQATT and CDR2 SNEGSKA (reference sequence). The CDR3 is made up of 11 amino acids. V was shortened by 5 bases and J by 6 bases, with 8 bases between the two germline ends. CDR3 sequence (DNA): TGCAGTGCTCTCAATAGAAACATTCAGTACTTC. As protein: CSALNRNIQYF.

The chain couples TRBV2 to TRBJ1-5, with 8 bases identical to TRBD1. The V and J ends lost 6 bases and 5 bases, in that order; junction bases with no gene match: 6. This CDR3 has 14 amino acids. Germline V gene lookup returns CDR1 SNHLY and CDR2 FYNNEI. As DNA, the CDR3 is TGTGCCAGCAGCGGGACAGGACGTCATCAGCCCCAGCATTTT. Translating it yields CASSGTGRHQPQHF. Using reference TRBV2 and TRBJ1-5 for the parts outside the CDR3, the full variable domain is EPEVTQTPSHQVTQMGQEVILRCVPISNHLYFYWYRQILGQKVEFLVSFYNNEISEKSEIFDDQFSVERPDGSNFTLKIRSTKLEDSAMYFCASSGTGRHQPQHFGDGTRLSIL.

The J gene is TRBJ1-6, the V gene TRBV11-3; a weak D match, TRBD1 (5 bases). Germline-derived CDR1 and CDR2 are SGHNT and YENEEA. This CDR3 spans 14 amino acids. Trimming pared 4 bases from V and 10 bases from J, leaving 14 bases between. The CDR3 region is CASSSGGEGSPLHF. Here the CDR3 DNA reads TGTGCCAGCAGCTCCGGGGGGGAAGGGTCACCCCTCCACTTT. Based on the CDR3 plus reference TRBV11-3 and TRBJ1-6, the full variable domain is EAGVVQSPRYKIIEKKQPVAFWCNPISGHNTLYWYLQNLGQGPELLIRYENEEAVDDSQLPKDRFSAERLKGVDSTLKIQPAELGDSAVYLCASSSGGEGSPLHFGNGTRLTVT.

This clone has at least ten counts. The chain couples TRBV19 to TRBJ1-1; TRBD1 aligns across 7 bases. Trimming cost V 3 bases and J 10 bases; bases outside gene matches: 20. This CDR3 spans 17 amino acids. CDR1 and CDR2 (germline): LNHDA, SQIVND (reference sequence). The CDR3 DNA reads as TGTGCCAGTAGTATTAATCTGGCGGGGTCAGGGGGGACGCGAGCTTTCTTT. This gives the protein CASSINLAGSGGTRAFF.

The chain couples TRBV20-1 to TRBJ2-7, with 7 bases identical to TRBD2. CDR3 length equals 11 residues. The germline V gene has CDR1 DFQATT and CDR2 SNEGSKA (reference sequence). The V segment lost 7 bases and the J segment 4 bases; nucleotides outside the gene matches: 4. The chain's CDR3 is CSVGRGYEQYF. The CDR3 nucleotides are TGCAGTGTTGGGCGGGGGTACGAGCAGTACTTC.

In this sample, this clone turned up a few times. The chain uses TRBV6-5 and TRBJ1-5; a weak D match, TRBD1 (5 bases). The CDR3 loop spans 14 amino acids. V was shortened by 6 bases and J by 5 bases, with 14 bases between the two germline ends. CDR1 MNHEY and CDR2 SVGAGI come from the germline V gene. Here the CDR3 DNA reads TGTGCCAGCAGCCGTAGACAGTCGCATCAGCCCCAGCATTTT. Translated: CASSRRQSHQPQHF.

The chain carries TRBV5-1 and TRBJ2-5, with 7 bases identical to TRBD1. J was trimmed by 5 bases and V by 4 bases; bases with no gene match: 5. Germline V gene data show CDR1 as SGHRS and CDR2 as YFSETQ. The CDR3 consists of 13 residues. The CDR3 DNA reads as TGCGCCAGCAGCCCACAGGGGCAGGAGACCCAGTACTTC. Translation gives CASSPQGQETQYF.

The chain joins TRBV5-4 to TRBJ2-7, with D maybe TRBD2 (5 bases). The CDR3 runs 14 residues. Germline assignment: CDR1 SGHNT and CDR2 YYREEE (reference sequence). V was clipped by 0 bases and J by 0 bases, with 7 bases between them. The CDR3 DNA follows: TGTGCCAGCAGCTTGGGAGGGTACTCCTACGAGCAGTACTTC. Its translation is CASSLGGYSYEQYF. The full variable domain, with the rest looked up from reference TRBV5-4 and TRBJ2-7, is ETGVTQSPTHLIKTRGQQVTLRCSSQSGHNTVSWYQQALGQGPQFIFQYYREEENGRGNFPPRFSGLQFPNYSSELNVNALELDDSALYLCASSLGGYSYEQYFGPGTRLTVT.

The CDR3 nucleotides read TGTGCCAGCAGGGTGGGACAGGGGACCTATGGCTACACCTTC. Encoded protein: CASRVGQGTYGYTF. This chain connects TRBV27 to TRBJ1-2; 10 bases are shared with TRBD1. Trimming at V came to 6 bases and at J to 4 bases, leaving 5 bases not matched to a gene. CDR3 size: 14 residues. CDR1 and CDR2 from the germline V gene are MNHEY and SMNVEV (reference sequence).

The chain uses TRBV4-1 and TRBJ2-3, with TRBD2 matching 7 bases. The junction had 14 bases not matched to a gene; V was cut back by 4 bases and J by 7 bases. The CDR3 length is 16 residues. CDR1 MGHRA and CDR2 YSYEKL come from the germline V gene. The CDR3 DNA reads TGCGCCAGCAGCCCCCCGACTAGGGAGGGCATCCATACGCAGTATTTT. Protein sequence: CASSPPTREGIHTQYF.

This chain uses TRBV28 with TRBJ1-5; D is unresolved. With 1 base removed from V and 4 bases from J, the gap between germline ends came to 17 bases. CDR3 length equals 17 residues. From germline, CDR1 is MDHEN and CDR2 SYDVKM. CDR3 bases: TGTGCCAGCAGTTTATTGGGTCGAGGGCAGATAAATCAGCCCCAGCATTTT. It encodes CASSLLGRGQINQPQHF.

The chain joins TRBV11-2 to TRBJ2-1; 8 bases fit TRBD2. Germline trimming cut 1 base from V and 0 bases from J; bases unmatched to any gene: 8. The germline V gene has CDR1 SGHAT and CDR2 FQNNGV. The CDR3 extends over 18 amino acids. In nucleotides, the CDR3 is TGTGCCAGCAGCTTAGGACGGCACAGCGGGAGCTCCTACAATGAGCAGTTCTTC. Amino acid sequence: CASSLGRHSGSSYNEQFF.

The genes are TRBV3-1 (or the pseudogene TRBV3-2) and TRBJ1-5; weak D call: TRBD1 (5 bases). V was pared by 0 bases and J by 0 bases, with 15 bases between. In germline, CDR1 is LGHDT, CDR2 YNNKEL (reference sequence). The CDR3 runs to 18 residues. CDR3 nucleotide sequence: TGTGCCAGCAGCCAAGAAACAGGAGATATATATAGCAATCAGCCCCAGCATTTT. It yields the protein CASSQETGDIYSNQPQHF.

The V call is TRBV7-9, the J call TRBJ2-3, with 7 bases fitting TRBD1. Losses at the gene ends were 5 bases for V and 4 bases for J; bases not matched to a gene: 6. This CDR3 has 14 residues. Germline V gives CDR1 SEHNR, CDR2 FQNEAQ (reference sequence). The CDR3 spells CASSPGTVSDTQYF. CDR3 in DNA: TGTGCCAGCAGCCCTGGGACAGTTTCAGATACGCAGTATTTT.

This clone was seen at least ten times. This chain links TRBV9 with TRBJ2-2; 8 bases fit TRBD1. Germline CDR1 and CDR2: SGDLS and YYNGEE. Germline trimming cut 3 bases from V and 3 bases from J; bases unmatched to any gene: 7. CDR3 length equals 16 residues. The CDR3 reads CASSARQGIDTGELFF. The CDR3 nucleotides read TGTGCCAGCAGCGCCCGACAGGGGATAGACACCGGGGAGCTGTTTTTT. The variable domain in full, with the rest retrieved from reference TRBV9 and TRBJ2-2, is DSGVTQTPKHLITATGQRVTLRCSPRSGDLSVYWYQQSLDQGLQFLIQYYNGEERAKGNILERFSAQQFPDLHSELNLSSLELGDSALYFCASSARQGIDTGELFFGEGSRLTVL.

The chain carries TRBV11-2 and TRBJ2-3; D is uncertain. Germline assignment: CDR1 SGHAT and CDR2 FQNNGV. CDR3 length: 11 residues. V lost 3 bases to trimming and J lost 6 bases, with 4 bases between them. CDR3 in amino acids: CASSFGDTQYF. CDR3 DNA sequence: TGTGCCAGCAGCTTCGGGGATACGCAGTATTTT.

The chain recombines TRBV7-2 with TRBJ2-2; 11 nucleotides match TRBD2. The CDR3 is made up of 17 amino acids. Germline CDR1 reads SGHTA; CDR2 reads FQGNSA. J lost 3 bases, V lost 4 bases, and 7 bases had no gene match. The CDR3 reads CASSSIAGGPDTGELFF. CDR3 sequence (DNA): TGTGCCAGCAGCTCCATAGCGGGGGGGCCGGACACCGGGGAGCTGTTTTTT.

The chain combines TRBV9 with TRBJ1-1, with TRBD1 matching 8 bases. The V gene's germline CDR1 is SGDLS and CDR2 YYNGEE. J gave up 5 bases and V 4 bases, and 7 bases lay outside the gene matches. The CDR3 is 14 residues long. The CDR3 nucleotides read TGTGCCAGCAGCTTACAGGGGGAAGGTACTGAAGCTTTCTTT. It specifies CASSLQGEGTEAFF.

The chain joins TRBV5-1 to TRBJ1-1, with TRBD1 as a possible D gene (6 bases). CDR1 SGHRS and CDR2 YFSETQ come from the germline V gene. This CDR3 comprises 18 residues. With 0 bases removed from V and 0 bases from J, the gap between germline ends came to 18 bases. CDR3: CASSLGDKVRGMNTEAFF. CDR3 bases: TGCGCCAGCAGCTTGGGGGACAAGGTGAGGGGTATGAACACTGAAGCTTTCTTT.

The CDR3 reads CATSSGKRSEKLFF. DNA for the CDR3: TGTGCCACCAGTTCGGGGAAAAGGTCTGAAAAACTGTTTTTT. V and J are TRBV15 and TRBJ1-4, with D unclear. V dropped 6 bases and J dropped 7 bases, with 15 bases sitting between them. CDR3 size: 14 residues. In germline, CDR1 is LNHNV, CDR2 YYDKDF (reference sequence).

CDR3 loop: CAWSPGTGPYNEQFF. The CDR3 DNA is TGTGCCTGGAGTCCCGGGACAGGGCCCTACAATGAGCAGTTCTTC. The chain couples TRBV30 to TRBJ2-1; 9 bases line up with TRBD1. The trim removed 2 bases at V and 2 bases at J, leaving 4 bases unmatched. Germline V gene lookup returns CDR1 GTSNPN and CDR2 SVGIG (reference sequence). The CDR3 runs to 15 residues.

The chain employs TRBV7-9 and TRBJ2-7; TRBD1 matches at 8 bases. Germline V gene data show CDR1 as SEHNR and CDR2 as FQNEAQ (reference sequence). V lost 5 bases, J lost 2 bases, and 8 bases stayed unmatched. The CDR3 loop spans 15 amino acids. As DNA, the CDR3 is TGTGCCAGCAGCGGATCAGGGGGCCCGACCTACGAGCAGTACTTC. It specifies CASSGSGGPTYEQYF. Full variable domain (missing parts from reference TRBV7-9 and TRBJ2-7): DTGVSQNPRHKITKRGQNVTFRCDPISEHNRLYWYRQTLGQGPEFLTYFQNEAQLEKSRLLSDRFSAERPKGSFSTLEIQRTEQGDSAMYLCASSGSGGPTYEQYFGPGTRLTVT.

The V call is TRBV4-1, the J call TRBJ1-4; D gene unclear. V dropped 8 bases and J dropped 5 bases, with 9 bases sitting between them. This CDR3 has 12 residues. The germline V gene encodes CDR1 MGHRA and CDR2 YSYEKL. The CDR3, as DNA: TGCGCCAGCTTGGCGGGGAATGAAAAACTGTTTTTT. This translates into CASLAGNEKLFF.

V is TRBV6-6 and J is TRBJ2-3, with 14 bases matching TRBD2. V trimming: 5 bases; J trimming: 6 bases; junction bases outside the gene matches: 10. Germline values: CDR1 MNHNY, CDR2 SVGAGI (reference sequence). This CDR3 has 17 amino acids. The CDR3 bases are TGTGCCAGCAGTCGCGAGCCGGGACTAGCGGGGGTGGATACGCAGTATTTT. Its translation is CASSREPGLAGVDTQYF.

V is TRBV7-2 and J is TRBJ2-1, with a possible D match to TRBD1 (7 bases). Germline values: CDR1 SGHTA, CDR2 FQGNSA. V lost 10 bases and J 3 bases, leaving 25 bases between the germline ends. The CDR3 spans 17 residues. CDR3 nucleotide sequence: TGTGCCAACCAGGGGGTTTGGGGGGACAGTCGCTACAATGAGCAGTTCTTC. It translates to CANQGVWGDSRYNEQFF.

The V call is TRBV9, the J call TRBJ1-4; possible D gene TRBD1, 6 bases. Looked up from germline, CDR1 is SGDLS and CDR2 is YYNGEE. The CDR3 extends over 15 amino acids. V lost 3 bases and J lost 3, with 12 bases in between. The CDR3 bases are TGTGCCAGCAGCGCTAAAGAGGGGGCTAATGAAAAACTGTTTTTT. Translation gives CASSAKEGANEKLFF.